Reported below is one T cell receptor (beta chain). Its matching antigen is unknown. The sample holds other DNA sequences that translate to the same CDR3. This record comes from a study of cytomegalovirus exposure and HLA in healthy donors. General study findings and limits: A classifier reportedly called cytomegalovirus status with high sensitivity and specificity.

Trimming pared 2 bases from V and 2 bases from J, leaving 4 bases between. This CDR3 has 13 amino acids. Looked up from germline, CDR1 is SGHAT and CDR2 is FQNNGV. The primer mix had 60 Vbeta and 13 Jbeta primers. Some clones are missing from TCRdb's copy, which holds only in-frame ones; the method was immunoSEQ multiplex PCR. Among 130,000 to 150,000 clones listed, around four fifths were seen once. The sequenced sample was PBMCs. The source is a female donor in good health and CMV-seronegative. J is TRBJ1-5 and V is TRBV11-2; D uncertain. CDR3 DNA: TGTGCCAGCAGCTTACCAGGCAATCAGCCCCAGCATTTT. It yields the protein CASSLPGNQPQHF.